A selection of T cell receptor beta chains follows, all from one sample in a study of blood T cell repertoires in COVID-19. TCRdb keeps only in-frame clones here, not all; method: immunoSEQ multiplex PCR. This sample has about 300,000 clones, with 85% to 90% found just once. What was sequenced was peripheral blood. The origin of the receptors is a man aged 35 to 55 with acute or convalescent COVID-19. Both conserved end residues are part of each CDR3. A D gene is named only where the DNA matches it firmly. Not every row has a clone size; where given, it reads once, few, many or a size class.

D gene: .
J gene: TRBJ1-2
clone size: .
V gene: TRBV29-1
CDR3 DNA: TGCAGCTTCCTGGGAGGGAGAGGCTACACCTTC
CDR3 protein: CSFLGGRGYTF

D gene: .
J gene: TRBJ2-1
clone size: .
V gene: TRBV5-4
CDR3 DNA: TGTGCCAGCAGCTTGGAACAGCCAGTTCTTAATGAGCAGTTCTTC
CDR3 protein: CASSLEQPVLNEQFF

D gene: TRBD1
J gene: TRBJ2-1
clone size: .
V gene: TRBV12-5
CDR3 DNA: TGTGCTAGTGGTCTCCCGGACAGGGTGACGAGTGAGCAGTTCTTC
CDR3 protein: CASGLPDRVTSEQFF

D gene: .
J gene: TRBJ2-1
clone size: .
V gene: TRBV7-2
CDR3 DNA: TGTGCCAGCAGCTTAGGAGGGGGGGATGAGCAGTTCTTC
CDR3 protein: CASSLGGGDEQFF

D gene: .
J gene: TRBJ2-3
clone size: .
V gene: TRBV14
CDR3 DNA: TGTGCCAGCGCCCAGGGATTTAGCACAGATACGCAGTATTTT
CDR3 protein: CASAQGFSTDTQYF

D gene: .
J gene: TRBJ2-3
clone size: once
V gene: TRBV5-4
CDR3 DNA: TGTGCCAGCAGCTTGGAGGGGGGGCCCAGGGCAGATACGCAGTATTTT
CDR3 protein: CASSLEGGPRADTQYF

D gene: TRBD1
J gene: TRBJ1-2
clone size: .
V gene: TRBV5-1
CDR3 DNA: TGCGCCAGCAGCAGGACAGGGGGGAACTATGGCTACACCTTC
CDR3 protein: CASSRTGGNYGYTF

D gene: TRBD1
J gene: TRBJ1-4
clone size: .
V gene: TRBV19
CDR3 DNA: TGTGCCAGTAGCCTGACAGGGGGTAATGAAAAACTGTTTTTT
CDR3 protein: CASSLTGGNEKLFF

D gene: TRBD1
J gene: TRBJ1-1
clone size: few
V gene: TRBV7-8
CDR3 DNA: TGTGCCAGCAGCTTAGCCCAAAAAGAGGACAGGGGACAATACACTGAAGCTTTCTTT
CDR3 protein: CASSLAQKEDRGQYTEAFF

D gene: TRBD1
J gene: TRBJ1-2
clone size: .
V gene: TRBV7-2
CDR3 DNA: TGTGCCAGCATCCCAGGACAGGGCTATGGCTACACCTTC
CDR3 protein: CASIPGQGYGYTF

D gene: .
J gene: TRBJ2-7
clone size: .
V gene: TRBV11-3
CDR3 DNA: TGTGCCAGCAGCTTAGAACTAGGCGACGAGCAGTACTTC
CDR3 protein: CASSLELGDEQYF

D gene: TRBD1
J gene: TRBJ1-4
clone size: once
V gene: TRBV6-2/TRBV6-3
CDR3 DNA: TGTGCCAGCAGTTTTCACCGGGACAGTAATGAAAAACTGTTTTTT
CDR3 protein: CASSFHRDSNEKLFF

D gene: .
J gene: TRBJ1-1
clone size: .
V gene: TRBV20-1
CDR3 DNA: TGCAGTGCTAGGGGCGGGACTGAAGCTTTCTTT
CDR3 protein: CSARGGTEAFF

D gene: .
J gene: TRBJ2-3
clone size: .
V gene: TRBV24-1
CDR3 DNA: TGTGCCACCAGTGATTTGCCCGCGAGCACAGATACGCAGTATTTT
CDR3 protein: CATSDLPASTDTQYF

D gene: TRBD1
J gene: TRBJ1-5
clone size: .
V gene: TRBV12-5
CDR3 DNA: TGTGCTAGTGGTCTCCAGGGGGCCGGGGTTCAGCCCCAGCATTTT
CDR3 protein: CASGLQGAGVQPQHF

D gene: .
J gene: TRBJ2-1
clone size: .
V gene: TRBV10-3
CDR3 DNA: TGTGCCATCAGTGAATTCGACTGGCAGTTCTTC
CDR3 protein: CAISEFDWQFF

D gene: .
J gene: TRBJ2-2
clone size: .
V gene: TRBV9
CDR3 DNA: TGTGCCAGCAGCGTAGAATCCGGCGGGGAGCTGTTTTTT
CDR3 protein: CASSVESGGELFF

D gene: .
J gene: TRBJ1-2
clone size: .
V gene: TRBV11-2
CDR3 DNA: TGTGCCAGCAGCCCGGACAGCGCTAACTATGGCTACACCTTC
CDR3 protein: CASSPDSANYGYTF

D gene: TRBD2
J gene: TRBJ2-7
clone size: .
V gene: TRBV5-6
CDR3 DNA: TGTGCCAGCAGCTTGGACGGGGGGGCCTACGAGCAGTACTTC
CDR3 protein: CASSLDGGAYEQYF

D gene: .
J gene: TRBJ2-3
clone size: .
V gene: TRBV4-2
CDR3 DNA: TGTGCCAGCAGCCAAGTCCGAGCTGAAGCGGAAGATACGCAGTATTTT
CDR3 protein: CASSQVRAEAEDTQYF

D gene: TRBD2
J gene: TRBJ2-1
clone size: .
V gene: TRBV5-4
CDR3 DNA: TGTGCCAGCAAGAACTCGGCCCACCTGGGGGGGAATGAGCAGTTCTTC
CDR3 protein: CASKNSAHLGGNEQFF

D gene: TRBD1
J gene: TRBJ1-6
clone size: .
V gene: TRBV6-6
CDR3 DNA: TGTGCCAGCAGTTCTGGGACAGGGAGTTCACCCCTCCACTTT
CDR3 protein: CASSSGTGSSPLHF

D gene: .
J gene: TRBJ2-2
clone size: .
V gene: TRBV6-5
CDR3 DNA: TGTGCCAGCAGCCCCCAGGGCGCGAACACCGGGGAGCTGTTTTTT
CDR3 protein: CASSPQGANTGELFF

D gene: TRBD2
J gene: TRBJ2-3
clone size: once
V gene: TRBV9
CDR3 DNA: TGTGCCAGCAGCGTAGTGGGGACTAGAGCCGCAGATACGCAGTATTTT
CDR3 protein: CASSVVGTRAADTQYF

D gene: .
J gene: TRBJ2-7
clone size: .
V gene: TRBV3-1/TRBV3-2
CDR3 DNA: TGTGCCAGCGGGCTTAGCGGCAGCTCCTACGAGCAGTACTTC
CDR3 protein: CASGLSGSSYEQYF

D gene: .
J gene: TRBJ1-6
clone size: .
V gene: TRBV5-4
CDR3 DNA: TGTGCCAGCAGCTTGGGGGGGGCCTATAATTCACCCCTCCACTTT
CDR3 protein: CASSLGGAYNSPLHF

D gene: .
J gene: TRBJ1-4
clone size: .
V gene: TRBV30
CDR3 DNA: TGTGCCTGGACCCGCCCGGCGGCCGCAACTAATGAAAAACTGTTTTTT
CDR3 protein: CAWTRPAAATNEKLFF

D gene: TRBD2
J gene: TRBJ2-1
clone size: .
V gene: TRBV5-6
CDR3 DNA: TGTGCCAGCAGGGGAGGGAATCTCTACAATGAGCAGTTCTTC
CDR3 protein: CASRGGNLYNEQFF

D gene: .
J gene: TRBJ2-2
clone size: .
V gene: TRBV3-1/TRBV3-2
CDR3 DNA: TGTGCCAGCAGCCGCGGGACGCCCGGGGAGCTGTTTTTT
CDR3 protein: CASSRGTPGELFF

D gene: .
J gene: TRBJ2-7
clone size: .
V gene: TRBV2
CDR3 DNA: TGTGCCAGCAGTGAACAAACAGGGTGGGTCGAGCAGTACTTC
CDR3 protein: CASSEQTGWVEQYF

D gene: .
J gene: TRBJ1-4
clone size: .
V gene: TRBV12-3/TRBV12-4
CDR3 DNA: TGTGCCAGCAGCCGGACTGATGAAAAACTGTTTTTT
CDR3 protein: CASSRTDEKLFF

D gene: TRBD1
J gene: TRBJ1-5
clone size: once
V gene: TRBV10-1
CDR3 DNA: TGCGCCAGCACCCAGCGGTTTTCATTCTCGGGACAGGGGGCGATTCAGCCCCAGCATTTT
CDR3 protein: CASTQRFSFSGQGAIQPQHF

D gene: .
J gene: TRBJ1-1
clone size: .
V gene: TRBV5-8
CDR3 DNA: TGTGCCAGCAGCTTGACAGGCAGGGTTGACACTGAAGCTTTCTTT
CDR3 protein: CASSLTGRVDTEAFF

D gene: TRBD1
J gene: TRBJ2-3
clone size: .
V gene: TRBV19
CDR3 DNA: TGTGCCAGTAGGAGGGTTAGGGACAGGGGAGATACGCAGTATTTT
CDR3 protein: CASRRVRDRGDTQYF

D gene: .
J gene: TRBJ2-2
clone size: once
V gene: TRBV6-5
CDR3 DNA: TGTGCCAGCAGCCCCACTTCAACCGGGGAGCTGTTTTTT
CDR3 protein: CASSPTSTGELFF

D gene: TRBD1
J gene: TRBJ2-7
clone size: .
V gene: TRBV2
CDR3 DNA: TGTGCCAGCAGTGAACGAGGGGGCGCGTATTTGAACGAGCAGTACTTC
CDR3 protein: CASSERGGAYLNEQYF

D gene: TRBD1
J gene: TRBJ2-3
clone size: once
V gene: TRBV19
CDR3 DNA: TGTGCCAGTAGAGGACAGGGCACAGATACGCAGTATTTT
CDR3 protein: CASRGQGTDTQYF

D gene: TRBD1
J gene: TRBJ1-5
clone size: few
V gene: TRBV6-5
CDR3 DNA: TGTGCCAGCAGCCTGACAGGGGGCCCCAATCAGCCCCAGCATTTT
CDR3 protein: CASSLTGGPNQPQHF

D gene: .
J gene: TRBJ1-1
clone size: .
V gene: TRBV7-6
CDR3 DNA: TGTGCCAGCAGCTTATTGTCAGTTTTAATGAACACTGAAGCTTTCTTT
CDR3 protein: CASSLLSVLMNTEAFF

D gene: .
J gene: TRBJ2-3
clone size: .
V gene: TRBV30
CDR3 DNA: TGTGCCTGGAGCGGTCTGGGCAGGGGCACAGATACGCAGTATTTT
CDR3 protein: CAWSGLGRGTDTQYF

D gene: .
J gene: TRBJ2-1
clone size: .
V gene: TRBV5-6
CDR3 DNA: TGTGCCAGCAGCTGGCAGGGAGCGGGTGGCTCCTACAATGAGCAGTTCTTC
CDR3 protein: CASSWQGAGGSYNEQFF

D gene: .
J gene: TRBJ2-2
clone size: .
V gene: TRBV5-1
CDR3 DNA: TGCGCCAGCAGCCCCCCCCGGGACGGGGAGCTGTTTTTT
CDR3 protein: CASSPPRDGELFF

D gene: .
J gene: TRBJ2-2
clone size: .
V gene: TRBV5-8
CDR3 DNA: TGTGCCAGCAGCCCCTCTCGACCCGTGGGCGCGAACACCGGGGAGCTGTTTTTT
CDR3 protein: CASSPSRPVGANTGELFF

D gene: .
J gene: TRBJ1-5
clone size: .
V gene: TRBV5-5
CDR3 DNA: TGTGCCAGCATCGCCCTGCCGGGAGGAGGGCAGCCCCAGCATTTT
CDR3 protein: CASIALPGGGQPQHF

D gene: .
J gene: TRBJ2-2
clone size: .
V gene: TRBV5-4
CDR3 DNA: TGTGCCAGCAGCTTGGCCGGGACAAACACCGGGGAGCTGTTTTTT
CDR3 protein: CASSLAGTNTGELFF

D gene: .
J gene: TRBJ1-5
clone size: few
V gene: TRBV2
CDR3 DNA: TGTGCCAGCAGGACAGGTGGCGGTGGCAATCAGCCCCAGCATTTT
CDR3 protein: CASRTGGGGNQPQHF

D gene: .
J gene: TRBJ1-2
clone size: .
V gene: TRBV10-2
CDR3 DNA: TGCGCCAGCAGTGAATTCAGGCGGGAAGAGGGCTACACCTTC
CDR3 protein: CASSEFRREEGYTF

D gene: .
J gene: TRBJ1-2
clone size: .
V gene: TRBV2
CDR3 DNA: TGTGCCAGCAGCAGGGGCGTCCGGGACGCCTATGGCTACACCTTC
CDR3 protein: CASSRGVRDAYGYTF

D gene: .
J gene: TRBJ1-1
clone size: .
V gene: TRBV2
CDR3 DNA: TGTGCCAGCAGTGAAGCGTGGCCCCCACCAGGCGAAGCTTTCTTT
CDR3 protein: CASSEAWPPPGEAFF

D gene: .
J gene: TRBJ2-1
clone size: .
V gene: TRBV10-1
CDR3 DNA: TGCGCCAGCAGGTCGGATGAGGGAAGCTCCTACAATGAGCAGTTCTTC
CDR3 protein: CASRSDEGSSYNEQFF

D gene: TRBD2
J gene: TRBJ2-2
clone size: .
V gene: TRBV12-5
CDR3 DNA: TGTGCTAGTGGTGCGGGGGGGTTCAACACCGGGGAGCTGTTTTTT
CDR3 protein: CASGAGGFNTGELFF